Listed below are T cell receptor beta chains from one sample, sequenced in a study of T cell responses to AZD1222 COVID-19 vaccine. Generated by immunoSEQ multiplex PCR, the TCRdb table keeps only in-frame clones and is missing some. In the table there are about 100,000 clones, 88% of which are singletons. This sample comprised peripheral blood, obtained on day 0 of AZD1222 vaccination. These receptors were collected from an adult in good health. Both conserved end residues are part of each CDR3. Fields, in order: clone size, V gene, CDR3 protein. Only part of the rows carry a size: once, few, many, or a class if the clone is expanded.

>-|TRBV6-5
CASHTTTGARGYTF
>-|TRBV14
CASSQAASTLSYNEQFF
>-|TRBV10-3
CANGQTLNSPLHF
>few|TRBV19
CASSIPWQGRNQPQHF
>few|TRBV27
CASSLLGQQNQPQHF
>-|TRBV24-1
CATSDGTGGYGGDTQYF
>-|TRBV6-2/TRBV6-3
CASSYRSYNEQFF
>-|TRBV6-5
CASSSPRDTGSYEQYF
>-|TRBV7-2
CASSRTVAEAFF
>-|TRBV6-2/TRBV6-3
CASSSATGGGLSFWDNEQFF
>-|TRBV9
CASSVAQTPRYNSPLHF
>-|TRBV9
CASSVSAGRGYNEQFF
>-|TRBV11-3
CASSLPGPRREAFF
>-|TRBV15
CATKYSAFANTEAFF
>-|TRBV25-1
CASSDSLSPSYEQYF
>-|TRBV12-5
CASGLVLAGGLGPGELFF
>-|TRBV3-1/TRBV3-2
CAGLRPKRLAGRVGELFF
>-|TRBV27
CASSPYRPGEKLFF
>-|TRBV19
CASSMLGNSGNTIYF
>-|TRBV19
CASSTTDRSYGYTF